This T cell receptor (beta chain) was recorded in a study of blood T cell repertoires in COVID-19. The overall study: Sites in the United States, Italy and Spain provided acute and convalescent COVID-19 samples. PBMCs, B-cell-depleted T cells, or T cells provided the cDNA or gDNA that made up the material.

Germline assignment: CDR1 KGHDR and CDR2 SFDVKD. CDR3 length equals 15 residues. V dropped 2 bases and J dropped 7; count of bases not matched to a gene: 7. Enrolled through a virtual design, the participants were between roughly 18 and 100 years of age and came from under 25 US areas. In its sample, this clone was seen once. Original data processing: Amplified reference gene primers provided the basis for estimating nucleated cell counts. The table came from immunoSEQ multiplex PCR; TCRdb's copy has only in-frame clones and leaves some out. V and J calls and clone size are as listed in that table; D and trimming were resolved from the DNA. The sample records under 350,000 clones, about nine tenths being singletons.

The receptor was derived from a young man who had recovered from COVID-19. The sequenced material came from PBMCs or T cells enriched from blood (not recorded which). The V gene is TRBV24-1, the J gene TRBJ2-4; 7 bases line up with TRBD1. Here the CDR3 DNA reads TGTGCCACCAGTGATTCGACAGGGTTGAGGAACATTCAGTACTTC. It codes for CATSDSTGLRNIQYF.